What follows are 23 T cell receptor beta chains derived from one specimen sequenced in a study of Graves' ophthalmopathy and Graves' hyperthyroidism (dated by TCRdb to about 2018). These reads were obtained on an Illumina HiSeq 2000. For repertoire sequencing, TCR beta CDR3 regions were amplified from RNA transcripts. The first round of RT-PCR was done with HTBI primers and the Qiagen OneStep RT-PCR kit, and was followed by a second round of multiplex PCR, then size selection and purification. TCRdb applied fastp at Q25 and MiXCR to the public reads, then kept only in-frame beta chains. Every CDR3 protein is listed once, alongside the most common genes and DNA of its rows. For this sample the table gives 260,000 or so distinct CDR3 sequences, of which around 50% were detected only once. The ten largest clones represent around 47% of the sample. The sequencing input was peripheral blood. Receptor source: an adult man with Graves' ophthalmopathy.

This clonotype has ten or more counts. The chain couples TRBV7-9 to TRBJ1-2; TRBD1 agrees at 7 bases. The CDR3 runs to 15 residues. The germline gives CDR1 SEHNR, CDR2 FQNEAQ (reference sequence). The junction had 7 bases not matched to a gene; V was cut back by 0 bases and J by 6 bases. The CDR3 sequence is CASSLALAGGNGYTF. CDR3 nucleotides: TGTGCCAGCAGCTTAGCGCTCGCAGGGGGAAATGGCTACACCTTC. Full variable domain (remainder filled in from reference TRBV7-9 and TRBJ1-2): DTGVSQNPRHKITKRGQNVTFRCDPISEHNRLYWYRQTLGQGPEFLTYFQNEAQLEKSRLLSDRFSAERPKGSFSTLEIQRTEQGDSAMYLCASSLALAGGNGYTFGSGTRLTVV.

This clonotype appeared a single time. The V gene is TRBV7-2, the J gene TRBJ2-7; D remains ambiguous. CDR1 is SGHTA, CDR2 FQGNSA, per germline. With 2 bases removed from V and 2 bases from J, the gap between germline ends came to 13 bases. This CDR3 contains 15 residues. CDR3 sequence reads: CASSLTEGNTYEQYF. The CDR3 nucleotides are TGTGCCAGCAGCTTAACAGAAGGGAATACCTACGAGCAGTACTTC.

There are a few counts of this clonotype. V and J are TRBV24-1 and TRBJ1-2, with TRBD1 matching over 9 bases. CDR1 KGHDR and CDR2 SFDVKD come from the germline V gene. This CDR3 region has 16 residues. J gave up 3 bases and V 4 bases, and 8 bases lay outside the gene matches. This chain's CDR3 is CATSDPGTGSDYGYTF. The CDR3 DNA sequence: TGTGCCACCAGTGACCCCGGGACAGGGAGTGACTATGGCTACACCTTC.

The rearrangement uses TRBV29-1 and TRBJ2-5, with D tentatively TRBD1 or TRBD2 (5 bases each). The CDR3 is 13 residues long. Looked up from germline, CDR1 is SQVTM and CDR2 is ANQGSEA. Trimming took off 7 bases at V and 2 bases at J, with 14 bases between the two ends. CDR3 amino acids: CSGQPGRQETQYF. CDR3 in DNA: TGCAGCGGCCAACCGGGACGTCAAGAGACCCAGTACTTC.

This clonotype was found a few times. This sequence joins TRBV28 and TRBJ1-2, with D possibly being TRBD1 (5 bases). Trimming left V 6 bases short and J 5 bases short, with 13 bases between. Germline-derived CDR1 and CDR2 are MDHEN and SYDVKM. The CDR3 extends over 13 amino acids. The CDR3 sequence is CASSFRGRYGYTF. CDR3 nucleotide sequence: TGTGCCAGCAGCTTTAGGGGCAGATATGGCTACACCTTC.

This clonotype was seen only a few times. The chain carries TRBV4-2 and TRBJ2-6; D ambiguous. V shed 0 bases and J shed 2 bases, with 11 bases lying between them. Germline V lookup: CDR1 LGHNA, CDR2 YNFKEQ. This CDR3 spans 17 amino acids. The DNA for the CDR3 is TGTGCCAGCAGCCAAGATGCTATGCAGGCTGGGGCCAACGTCCTGACTTTC. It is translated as CASSQDAMQAGANVLTF.

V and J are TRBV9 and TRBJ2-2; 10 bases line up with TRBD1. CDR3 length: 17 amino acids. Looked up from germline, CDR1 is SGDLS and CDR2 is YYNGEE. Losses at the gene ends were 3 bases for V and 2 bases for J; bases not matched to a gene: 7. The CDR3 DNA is TGTGCCAGCAGCGGGGACAGGGGCCTCTTTAACACCGGGGAGCTGTTTTTT. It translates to CASSGDRGLFNTGELFF.

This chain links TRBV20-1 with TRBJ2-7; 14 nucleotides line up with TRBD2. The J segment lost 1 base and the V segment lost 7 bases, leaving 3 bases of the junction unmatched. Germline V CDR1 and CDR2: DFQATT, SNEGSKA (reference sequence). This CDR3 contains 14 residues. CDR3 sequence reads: CSGGTSGRSYEQYF. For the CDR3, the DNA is TGCAGTGGCGGGACTAGCGGGAGATCCTACGAGCAGTACTTC.

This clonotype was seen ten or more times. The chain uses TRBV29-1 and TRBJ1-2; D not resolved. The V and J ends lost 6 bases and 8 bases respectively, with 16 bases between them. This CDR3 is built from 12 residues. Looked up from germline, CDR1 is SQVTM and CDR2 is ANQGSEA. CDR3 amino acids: CSVLTVREGYTF. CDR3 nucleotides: TGCAGCGTGCTAACAGTTAGGGAGGGCTACACCTTC.

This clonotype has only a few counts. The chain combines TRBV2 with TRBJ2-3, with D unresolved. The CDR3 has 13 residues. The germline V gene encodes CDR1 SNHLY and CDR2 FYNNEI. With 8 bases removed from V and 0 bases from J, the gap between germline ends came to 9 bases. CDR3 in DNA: TGTGCCAGCTCACGAGACAGCACAGATACGCAGTATTTT. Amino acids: CASSRDSTDTQYF.

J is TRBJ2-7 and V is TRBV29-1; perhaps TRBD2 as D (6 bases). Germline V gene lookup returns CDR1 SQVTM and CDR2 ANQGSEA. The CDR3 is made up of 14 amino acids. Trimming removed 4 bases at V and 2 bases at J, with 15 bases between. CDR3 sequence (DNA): TGCAGCGTTGCACCGTTTAGCGGTACCTACGAGCAGTACTTC. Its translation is CSVAPFSGTYEQYF.

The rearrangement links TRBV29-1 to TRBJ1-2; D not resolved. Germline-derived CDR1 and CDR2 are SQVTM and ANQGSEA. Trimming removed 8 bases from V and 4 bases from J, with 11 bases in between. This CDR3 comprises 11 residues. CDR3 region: CSIWEGYGYTF. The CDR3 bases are TGCAGCATTTGGGAGGGCTATGGCTACACCTTC.

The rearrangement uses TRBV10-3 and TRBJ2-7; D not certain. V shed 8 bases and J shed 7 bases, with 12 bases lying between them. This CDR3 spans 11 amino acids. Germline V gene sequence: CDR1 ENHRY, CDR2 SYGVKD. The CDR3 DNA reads TGTGCCATCGGCGGAGACAATGAGCAGTACTTC. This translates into CAIGGDNEQYF.

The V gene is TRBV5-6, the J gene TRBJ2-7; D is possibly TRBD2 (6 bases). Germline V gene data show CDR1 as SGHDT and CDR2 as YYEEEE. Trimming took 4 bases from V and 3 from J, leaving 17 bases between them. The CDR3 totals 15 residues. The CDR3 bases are TGTGCCAGCAGCCCTATCCGGGGACTCCTCTACGAGCAGTACTTC. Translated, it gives CASSPIRGLLYEQYF.

The CDR3 sequence is CSASEGGELFF. Here the CDR3 DNA reads TGCAGTGCTAGTGAGGGCGGGGAGCTGTTTTTT. This chain links TRBV20-1 with TRBJ2-2; possible D gene TRBD2, 5 bases. Trimming took off 3 bases at V and 7 bases at J, with 6 bases between the two ends. Germline V lookup: CDR1 DFQATT, CDR2 SNEGSKA (reference sequence). The CDR3 is 11 amino acids.

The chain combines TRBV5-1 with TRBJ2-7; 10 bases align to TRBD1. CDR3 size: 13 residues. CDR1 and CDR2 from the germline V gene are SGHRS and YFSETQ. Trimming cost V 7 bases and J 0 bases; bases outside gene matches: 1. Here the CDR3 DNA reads TGCGCCAGCGGGACAGGGGCCTCCTACGAGCAGTACTTC. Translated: CASGTGASYEQYF.

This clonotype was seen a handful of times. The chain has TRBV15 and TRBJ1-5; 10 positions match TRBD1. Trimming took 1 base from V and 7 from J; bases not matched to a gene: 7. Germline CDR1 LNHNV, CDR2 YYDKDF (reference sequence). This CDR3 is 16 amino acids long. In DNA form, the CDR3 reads TGTGCCACCAGCAGAGTTGGGGACAGGGGCGGACAGCCCCAGCATTTT. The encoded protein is CATSRVGDRGGQPQHF.

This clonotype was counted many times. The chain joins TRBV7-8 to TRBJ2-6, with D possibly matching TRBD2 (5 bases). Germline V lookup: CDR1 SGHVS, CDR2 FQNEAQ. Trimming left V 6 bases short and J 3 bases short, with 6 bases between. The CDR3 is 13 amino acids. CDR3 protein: CASRRDGANVLTF. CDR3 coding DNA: TGTGCCAGCAGGAGGGATGGGGCCAACGTCCTGACTTTC.

As DNA, the CDR3 is TGCAGCGTTGAAGGTGGTGCAGCTAACTATGGCTACACCTTC. Its protein product is CSVEGGAANYGYTF. The chain combines TRBV29-1 with TRBJ1-2; D gene unclear. V shed 1 base and J shed 0 bases, with 9 bases lying between them. The germline CDR1 and CDR2 sequences are SQVTM and ANQGSEA. The CDR3 extends over 14 amino acids. The complete variable domain, with remaining parts taken from reference TRBV29-1 and TRBJ1-2, reads SAVISQKPSRDICQRGTSLTIQCQVDSQVTMMFWYRQQPGQSLTLIATANQGSEATYESGFVIDKFPISRPNLTFSTLTVSNMSPEDSSIYLCSVEGGAANYGYTFGSGTRLTVV.

The CDR3 sequence: CASSHSGGTNTGELFF. CDR3 sequence (DNA): TGCGCCAGCAGTCATAGCGGGGGGACGAACACCGGGGAGCTGTTTTTT. V and J are TRBV5-1 and TRBJ2-2, with TRBD2 matching 10 bases. The CDR3 has 16 amino acids. With V trimmed by 5 bases and J by 0 bases, 4 bases remained unmatched. Germline V gene sequence: CDR1 SGHRS, CDR2 YFSETQ.

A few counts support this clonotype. CDR3 residues: CASSPKGQINEKLFF. The CDR3 nucleotides read TGTGCCAGCAGCCCTAAGGGACAGATTAATGAAAAACTGTTTTTT. V usage is TRBV7-9 and J usage is TRBJ1-4; TRBD1 aligns across 7 bases. CDR3 length: 15 amino acids. V lost 5 bases and J lost 4; bases outside the gene matches: 7. Looked up from germline, CDR1 is SEHNR and CDR2 is FQNEAQ (reference sequence).

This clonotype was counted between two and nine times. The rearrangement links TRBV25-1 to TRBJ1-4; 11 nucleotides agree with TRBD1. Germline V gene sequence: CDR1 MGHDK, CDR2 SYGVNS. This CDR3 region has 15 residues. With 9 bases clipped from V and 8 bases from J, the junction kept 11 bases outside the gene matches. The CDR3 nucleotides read TGTGCCAGTGGGGGACAGGGGGAGGTAGAAGAAAAACTGTTTTTT. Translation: CASGGQGEVEEKLFF.

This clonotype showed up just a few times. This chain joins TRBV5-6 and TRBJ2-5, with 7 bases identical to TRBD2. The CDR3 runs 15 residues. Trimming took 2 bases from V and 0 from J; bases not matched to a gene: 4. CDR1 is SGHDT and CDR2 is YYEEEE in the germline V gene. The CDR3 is CASSLAGSYQETQYF. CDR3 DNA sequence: TGTGCCAGCAGCTTAGCGGGGTCCTACCAAGAGACCCAGTACTTC.